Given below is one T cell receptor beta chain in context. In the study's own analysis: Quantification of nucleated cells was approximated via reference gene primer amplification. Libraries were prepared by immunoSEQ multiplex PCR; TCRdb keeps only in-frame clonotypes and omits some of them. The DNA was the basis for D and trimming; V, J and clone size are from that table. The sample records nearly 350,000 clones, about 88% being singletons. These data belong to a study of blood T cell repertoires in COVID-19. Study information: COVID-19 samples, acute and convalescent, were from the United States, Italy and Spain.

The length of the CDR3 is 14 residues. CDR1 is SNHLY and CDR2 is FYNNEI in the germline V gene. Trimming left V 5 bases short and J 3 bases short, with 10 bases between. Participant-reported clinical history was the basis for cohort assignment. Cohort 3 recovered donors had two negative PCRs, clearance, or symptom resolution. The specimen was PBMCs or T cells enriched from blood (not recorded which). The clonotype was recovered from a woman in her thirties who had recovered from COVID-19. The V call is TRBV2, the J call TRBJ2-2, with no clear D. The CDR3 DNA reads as TGTGCCAGCAGTATAATTCGGGACACCGGGGAGCTGTTTTTT. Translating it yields CASSIIRDTGELFF.